This is a list of T cell receptor beta chains from one sample in a study of PD-L1 blockade in urothelial cancer. The data were produced by immunoSEQ multiplex PCR, yet TCRdb's version contains in-frame clones alone and is incomplete. Among some 50,000 clones listed, around 90% were seen once. Sequenced material: PBMCs, taken around atezolizumab (anti-PD-L1) treatment. The receptors shown here come from an older woman with urothelial cancer. Both conserved end residues are part of each CDR3. D genes are given only for firm matches. Clone size appears in some rows only: once, few, many, or a class for an expanded clone.

TRBD1	once	TRBV28	TRBJ1-4	TGTGCCAGCAACACAGGGGGCGCTCGGACTAATGAAAAACTGTTTTTT	CASNTGGARTNEKLFF
NA	NA	TRBV29-1	TRBJ1-5	TGCAGCGCCGGGGGACTGAGTCAGCCCCAGCATTTT	CSAGGLSQPQHF
NA	NA	TRBV6-5	TRBJ1-3	TGTGCCAGCAGTTACGACGGGAGGATCTCTGGAAACACCATATATTTT	CASSYDGRISGNTIYF
TRBD1	NA	TRBV4-1	TRBJ2-6	TGCGCCAGCAGCCAAGTTGGCAGGGGGCTCTCTGGGGCCAACGTCCTGACTTTC	CASSQVGRGLSGANVLTF
TRBD1	NA	TRBV7-9	TRBJ2-1	TGTGCCAGCAGCCGGGACAGATTATACAATGAGCAGTTCTTC	CASSRDRLYNEQFF
TRBD2	NA	TRBV9	TRBJ2-7	TGTGCCAGCAGCGCAAGCGGGGGGGCCGCCTACGAGCAGTACTTC	CASSASGGAAYEQYF
TRBD1	few	TRBV9	TRBJ1-4	TGTGCCAGCACCTCCCATGAGTTAGGACAGGGACCCCCCGACTCTGAAAAACTGTTTTTT	CASTSHELGQGPPDSEKLFF
TRBD2	NA	TRBV25-1	TRBJ2-6	TGTGCCAGCAGTCCTCCGGGACTAGCTGGGGCCAACGTCCTGACTTTC	CASSPPGLAGANVLTF
TRBD1	once	TRBV15	TRBJ1-6	TGTGCCACCAGCGGCGGAGGGGGACAGGGTTCTTCACCCCTCCACTTT	CATSGGGGQGSSPLHF
TRBD2	NA	TRBV7-2	TRBJ2-5	TGTGCCAGCAGCTTAAGCGGGGGTCGTGTCCAAGAGACCCAGTACTTC	CASSLSGGRVQETQYF
NA	NA	TRBV5-1	TRBJ2-2	TGCGCCAGCAGCTTCGCAAAGGGGCACGCGAACACCGGGGAGCTGTTTTTT	CASSFAKGHANTGELFF
NA	NA	TRBV2	TRBJ2-1	TGTGCCAGCAGTGAACGGGGGCAGGGGGTCTACAATGAGCAGTTCTTC	CASSERGQGVYNEQFF
TRBD2	NA	TRBV7-6	TRBJ2-2	TGTGCCAGCAGCTTAGCGATAGCGGGAGGGCGGAACACCGGGGAGCTGTTTTTT	CASSLAIAGGRNTGELFF
TRBD1	many	TRBV6-1	TRBJ1-1	TGTGCCAGCAGTGAAGAAGGGGGCAGGTTGACTGAAGCTTTCTTT	CASSEEGGRLTEAFF
NA	NA	TRBV9	TRBJ2-5	TGTGCCAGCAGCGTAGGTCGTAGCCAAGAGACCCAGTACTTC	CASSVGRSQETQYF
TRBD1	NA	TRBV6-6	TRBJ1-6	TGTGCCAGCAGTCTGGACAGGCAGAATTCACCCCTCCACTTT	CASSLDRQNSPLHF
TRBD1	NA	TRBV2	TRBJ2-1	TGTGCCAGCAGAACGGACAGGGGGAGTAACAATGAGCAGTTCTTC	CASRTDRGSNNEQFF
TRBD1	NA	TRBV15	TRBJ1-2	TGTGCCACCAGGTCGGGGGGACAGGGTAGGGACTATGGCTACACCTTC	CATRSGGQGRDYGYTF
NA	NA	TRBV6-1	TRBJ1-1	TGTGCCAGCAGTGAACGCGAGTGGAACACTGAAGCTTTCTTT	CASSEREWNTEAFF
TRBD1	NA	TRBV7-2	TRBJ1-2	TGTGCCAGCAGCCGGACAGGGGTCTATGGCTACACCTTC	CASSRTGVYGYTF
NA	NA	TRBV10-3	TRBJ1-1	TGTGCCATCAGATTCGGACAGCGTGAAGCTTTCTTT	CAIRFGQREAFF
NA	NA	TRBV7-8	TRBJ2-1	TGTGCCAGCAGCTTATCTCATCGGCGGGGACAGACCTACAATGAGCAGTTCTTC	CASSLSHRRGQTYNEQFF
NA	NA	TRBV2	TRBJ2-7	TGTGCCAGCAGTGAAGTGACGGGGAGCCTCGGCGAGCAGTACTTC	CASSEVTGSLGEQYF
NA	NA	TRBV11-2	TRBJ1-5	TGTGCCAGCAGCGATAGTCCCAAGTATAGCAATCAGCCCCAGCATTTT	CASSDSPKYSNQPQHF
NA	NA	TRBV29-1	TRBJ2-2	TGCAGCGTTAAGAAAGGAGGGCTCACTGGGGAGCTGTTTTTT	CSVKKGGLTGELFF
NA	NA	TRBV5-4	TRBJ1-2	TGTGCCAGCCTTGGTTTACCAGGAAAGACCTATGGCTACACCTTC	CASLGLPGKTYGYTF
TRBD2	NA	TRBV7-2	TRBJ2-1	TGTGCCAGCAGCCTAGGGAGCGGGGGCCACAATGAGCAGTTCTTC	CASSLGSGGHNEQFF
NA	NA	TRBV4-1	TRBJ2-1	TGCGCCAGCAGCCAAGAAGGACAGTACAATGAGCAGTTCTTC	CASSQEGQYNEQFF
NA	few	TRBV6-1	TRBJ1-6	TGTGCCAGCAGTGAAGTTTGGGGCAGGGCCCCTTCACCCCTCCACTTT	CASSEVWGRAPSPLHF
NA	NA	TRBV14	TRBJ1-2	TGTGCCAGCAGCCAAAATACGGGCTATGGCTACACCTTC	CASSQNTGYGYTF
NA	NA	TRBV29-1	TRBJ2-1	TGCAGCGTTGAGAGGGGGTACAATGAGCAGTTCTTC	CSVERGYNEQFF
NA	once	TRBV5-1	TRBJ1-1	TGCGCCAGCAGCTTGACCGGACAGCTCCCCATGAACACTGAAGCTTTCTTT	CASSLTGQLPMNTEAFF
NA	few	TRBV28	TRBJ1-2	TGTGCCAGCAGTTTACTTCAAACCGGGACTGGCTATGGCTACACCTTC	CASSLLQTGTGYGYTF